One sample yielded the 14 T cell receptor beta chains listed below, sequenced in a study of T cells in women clearing cervical HPV infection. Generated by immunoSEQ multiplex PCR, the TCRdb table keeps only in-frame clones and is missing some. Its table records over 25,000 clones. The specimen was blood buffy coat. These receptors all stem from a woman between 18 and 75 years old with a cervical HPV16 infection that either progressed to CIN3+ or cleared (not recorded which).

With regard to this clone: Coverage ceases 3 residues before the CDR3 finishes, and the germline J gene fills in the end. The chain carries TRBV6-1 and TRBJ2-3; a possible D gene is TRBD1 (5 bases). Germline V lookup: CDR1 MNHNS, CDR2 SASEGT. This CDR3 is built from 12 residues. The sequenced CDR3 bases are TGTGCCAGCAGTGGCAGGGTGGAGACG. Its protein is CASSGRVET. The full CDR3 is CASSGRVETQYF.

A remark on this clone: The read is 3 residues too short to cover the CDR3 end, so that end is filled in from the germline J gene. V and J are TRBV12-3 or TRBV12-4 and TRBJ1-4; 10 nucleotides agree with TRBD1. The CDR3 is made up of 16 amino acids. The junction had 7 bases not matched to a gene; V was cut back by 2 bases and J by 7 bases. CDR3 residues: CASSLPSGQGGEKLFF. Incomplete CDR3 DNA: TGTGCCAGCAGTTTACCATCTGGACAGGGGGGTGAAAAA.

In regard to this clone: From the germline J gene comes the end of the CDR3, since the read stops 3 residues before it. This sequence joins TRBV5-1 and TRBJ1-2; D might be TRBD1 (6 bases). The CDR3 has 16 amino acids. CDR1 is SGHRS, CDR2 YFSETQ, per germline. Incomplete CDR3 DNA: TGCGCCAGCAGCACAGGGACTAGCGGGAGTACAGATATC. Translated: CASSTGTSGSTDI. The whole CDR3 protein is CASSTGTSGSTDIYTF.

Concerning this clone: The sequence runs out 3 residues before the end of the CDR3; the remainder is reconstructed from the germline J gene. The chain uses TRBV20-1 and TRBJ2-5; 9 positions match TRBD1. The CDR3 spans 15 residues. Germline V gene lookup returns CDR1 DFQATT and CDR2 SNEGSKA (reference sequence). V lost 0 bases to trimming and J lost 4 bases; unmatched junction nucleotides: 6. Incomplete CDR3 DNA: TGCAGTGCTAGAGATCCGGGACAGGGATCAGAGACC. This codes for CSARDPGQGSET. The whole CDR3 sequence reads CSARDPGQGSETQYF.

A note on this clone: The CDR3 end lies 3 residues beyond the end of the read and is filled in from the germline J gene. The gene calls are TRBV11-3 and TRBJ1-5; 7 nucleotides match TRBD1. Germline V gene sequence: CDR1 SGHNT, CDR2 YENEEA. V shed 2 bases, J shed 6 bases, and the junction held 4 bases outside the gene matches. The CDR3 is made up of 14 amino acids. The CDR3 here is CASSLQGGGQPQHF. The CDR3 bases that were read are TGTGCCAGCAGCTTACAGGGGGGCGGTCAGCCC.

Concerning this clone itself: From the germline J gene comes the end of the CDR3, since the read stops 3 residues before it. The sample has other DNA sequences that encode this CDR3 too. The chain uses TRBV18 and TRBJ2-1; TRBD2 aligns across 10 bases. The CDR3 extends over 18 amino acids. J gave up 5 bases and V 0 bases, and 10 bases lay outside the gene matches. CDR1 is KGHSH and CDR2 is LQKENI in the germline V gene. The CDR3 is CASSPPPPAGGPNNEQFF. The CDR3 bases that were read are TGTGCCAGCTCACCACCGCCCCCAGCGGGAGGGCCCAACAATGAG.

CDR3 in amino acids: CASSLVRGAGNTGELFF. The sequenced CDR3 bases are TGCGCCAGCAGCTTGGTGCGGGGCGCGGGGAACACCGGGGAG. This rearrangement joins TRBV5-1 to TRBJ2-2, with D perhaps TRBD2 (6 bases). The read is 3 residues too short to cover the CDR3 end, so that end is filled in from the germline J gene. The germline V and J ends were trimmed by 0 bases and 1 base, with 13 bases remaining between them. The CDR3 has 17 amino acids. The germline CDR1 and CDR2 sequences are SGHRS and YFSETQ.

Concerning this clone: Coverage ceases 3 residues before the CDR3 finishes, and the germline J gene fills in the end. The V call is TRBV2, the J call TRBJ2-7, with a possible D match to TRBD1 (6 bases). The CDR3 totals 17 residues. Germline CDR1 reads SNHLY; CDR2 reads FYNNEI. V lost 8 bases, J lost 1 base, and 24 bases lay in between. CDR3 loop: CASHPPGRTGSSYEQYF. The CDR3 bases that were read are TGTGCCAGCCATCCACCCGGCCGAACAGGGAGTTCCTACGAG.

Remarks on this clone: The read is 3 residues too short to cover the CDR3 end, so that end is filled in from the germline J gene. The chain uses TRBV5-1 and TRBJ2-1, with a possible D match to TRBD2 (5 bases). The CDR3 has 13 amino acids. V was trimmed by 1 base and J by 8 bases, leaving 10 bases between them. CDR1 and CDR2 from the germline V gene are SGHRS and YFSETQ. The CDR3 region is CASSLRWRDEQFF. CDR3 DNA (partial): TGCGCCAGCAGCTTGAGGTGGCGGGATGAG.

CDR3 in amino acids: CSARKGAKNIQYF. CDR3 bases read: TGCAGTGCCCGAAAGGGGGCCAAAAACATT. The chain joins TRBV20-1 to TRBJ2-4; a possible D gene is TRBD1 (5 bases). Coverage ceases 3 residues before the CDR3 finishes, and the germline J gene fills in the end. Trimming took off 6 bases at V and 1 base at J, with 10 bases between the two ends. The CDR3 runs to 13 residues. Germline CDR1 reads DFQATT; CDR2 reads SNEGSKA (reference sequence).

In the case of this clone: Read coverage stops 3 residues before the CDR3 terminus; the germline J gene supplies the remainder. V is TRBV19 and J is TRBJ2-5; 7 bases fit TRBD2. This CDR3 is 13 amino acids long. Germline-derived CDR1 and CDR2 are LNHDA and SQIVND (reference sequence). V trimming: 3 bases; J trimming: 5 bases; junction bases outside the gene matches: 3. The part of the CDR3 DNA that was read is TGTGCCAGTAGTATGAACGGGGGGGAGACC. Translation: CASSMNGGET. The whole CDR3 region reads CASSMNGGETQYF.

Note on this clone: The missing CDR3 end, 3 residues past where the read stops, is filled in from the germline J gene. The chain links TRBV7-9 to TRBJ2-5; 8 nucleotides align to TRBD1. This CDR3 is built from 14 residues. J lost 0 bases, V lost 3 bases, and 0 bases had no gene match. Germline V gene data show CDR1 as SEHNR and CDR2 as FQNEAQ (reference sequence). The CDR3 loop is CASSLGQDQETQYF. Incomplete CDR3 DNA: TGTGCCAGCAGCTTGGGACAGGACCAAGAGACC. Full variable domain (missing parts from reference TRBV7-9 and TRBJ2-5): DTGVSQNPRHKITKRGQNVTFRCDPISEHNRLYWYRQTLGQGPEFLTYFQNEAQLEKSRLLSDRFSAERPKGSFSTLEIQRTEQGDSAMYLCASSLGQDQETQYFGPGTRLLVL.

The CDR3 region is CASSLDRGPNQPQHF. Incomplete CDR3 DNA: TGTGCCAGCAGCTTAGATAGGGGCCCCAATCAGCCC. V and J are TRBV11-2 and TRBJ1-5; weak D call: TRBD1 (5 bases). The observed sequence ends 3 residues before the CDR3 terminus, with the missing tail filled in from the germline J gene. The CDR3 sequence is 15 residues long. V was shortened by 0 bases and J by 3 bases, with 9 bases between the two germline ends. CDR1 is SGHAT and CDR2 is FQNNGV in the germline V gene.

The CDR3 DNA, read in part, is TGTGCCAGTAGTTCTGTACAGGCCCAGGACTATGGC. Protein product: CASSSVQAQDYG. Given in full, the CDR3 is CASSSVQAQDYGYTF. V and J are TRBV19 and TRBJ1-2, with a weak D call TRBD1 (5 bases). The read terminates 3 residues ahead of where the CDR3 ends, so the germline J gene completes it. This CDR3 region has 15 residues. The germline CDR1 and CDR2 sequences are LNHDA and SQIVND (reference sequence). V lost 5 bases to trimming and J lost 3 bases, with 16 bases between them.